This entry lists 21 T cell receptor beta chains sequenced from one sample in a study of spatial heterogeneity in lung cancer (dated by TCRdb to between 2018 and 2021). The library relied on 5' RACE. Sequencing instrument: NextSeq 500. The public reads were run again by TCRdb, first through fastp at Q25 and then through MiXCR, and only productive beta chains were kept. Each entry merges the rows of one CDR3 protein and shows their most common DNA and genes. The sample table records fewer than 55,000 distinct CDR3 sequences; 6% to 8.5% of these occur just once. Over 30% of the sample is in the top ten clones. The intended sense of this specimen's time point label: blood at routine non-recurrence follow-up after resection. For TCR sequencing, whole RNA was extracted from tumor and nontumor lung tissue, or from cryopreserved PBMC samples, and no cell sorting was done. Sequencing was performed on PBMCs, taken at follow-up. The receptor source for this set is a female donor with early-stage non-small cell lung cancer.

V usage is TRBV3-1 and J usage is TRBJ2-5; 11 bases match TRBD2. The V gene end was trimmed by 4 bases and the J gene end by 5 bases; junction bases not matched to a gene: 6. Per germline, CDR1 LGHDT and CDR2 YNNKEL (reference sequence). The CDR3 is made up of 15 amino acids. The CDR3 DNA follows: TGTGCCAGCAGCCGACCGACTAGCGGGGAGGAGACCCAGTACTTC. The encoded protein is CASSRPTSGEETQYF.

This clonotype was detected ten times or more. The chain recombines TRBV5-1 with TRBJ2-7; 8 positions agree with TRBD1. Germline V gives CDR1 SGHRS, CDR2 YFSETQ. The CDR3 consists of 15 residues. V gave up 4 bases and J gave up 2 bases; unmatched junction bases: 8. The CDR3 is CASSQGTGITYEQYF. CDR3 nucleotides: TGCGCCAGCAGCCAGGGGACAGGTATAACCTACGAGCAGTACTTC.

V and J are TRBV20-1 and TRBJ1-2; D might be TRBD1 (6 bases). CDR3 length: 15 residues. Germline V gene data show CDR1 as DFQATT and CDR2 as SNEGSKA (reference sequence). V lost 6 bases and J lost 1, with 18 bases in between. The CDR3 coding sequence is TGCAGTGCCTCTACCACAGGGAGAGTTAACTATGGCTACACCTTC. This codes for CSASTTGRVNYGYTF.

V usage is TRBV7-6 and J usage is TRBJ1-3; D is ambiguous. V was shortened by 4 bases and J by 0 bases, with 10 bases between the two germline ends. CDR1 SGHVS and CDR2 FNYEAQ come from the germline V gene. The CDR3 sequence is 15 residues long. CDR3 residues: CASSYSDNSGNTIYF. Written as DNA, the CDR3 is TGTGCCAGCAGCTATTCCGACAACTCTGGAAACACCATATATTTT.

This clonotype was found many times. The CDR3 sequence is CASSYTTGGYTEAFF. CDR3 bases: TGTGCCAGCAGCTACACGACAGGCGGATACACTGAAGCTTTCTTT. The genes are TRBV28 and TRBJ1-1, with D perhaps TRBD1 (6 bases). This CDR3 contains 15 residues. V was cut by 6 bases and J by 3 bases, with 17 bases left in between. Germline V CDR1 and CDR2: MDHEN, SYDVKM.

This clonotype was counted between two and nine times. The chain carries TRBV2 and TRBJ2-1, with 8 bases aligning to TRBD2. CDR1 is SNHLY, CDR2 FYNNEI, per germline. The CDR3 is 12 amino acids. V shed 6 bases, J shed 15 bases, and the junction held 10 bases outside the gene matches. Here the CDR3 DNA reads TGTGCCAGCAGGGGACCCGGGACTAGGCTGTTCTTC. This gives the protein CASRGPGTRLFF.

This clonotype was seen ten or more times. The genes are TRBV7-9 and TRBJ2-7; no clear D. The CDR3 sequence is 16 residues long. Germline values: CDR1 SEHNR, CDR2 FQNEAQ (reference sequence). Trimming removed 2 bases at V and 0 bases at J, with 14 bases between. The CDR3 DNA reads TGTGCCAGCAGCTTACTGGCATGGTATGGCTCCTACGAGCAGTACTTC. Protein sequence: CASSLLAWYGSYEQYF.

This clonotype was observed many times. The rearrangement joins TRBV6-6 to TRBJ2-1; a weak D match, TRBD1 (6 bases). Trimming left V 8 bases short and J 0 bases short, with 8 bases between. Germline V gives CDR1 MNHNY, CDR2 SVGAGI (reference sequence). The length of the CDR3 is 13 residues. As DNA, the CDR3 is TGTGCCAGCTGCAGGGGCTCCTACAATGAGCAGTTCTTC. Translating gives CASCRGSYNEQFF.

This clonotype has ten or more counts. The CDR3 protein is CSRIGTQGADTQYF. Written as DNA, the CDR3 is TGCAGTCGGATCGGGACACAAGGTGCAGATACGCAGTATTTT. The V and J genes are TRBV20-1 and TRBJ2-3, with D possibly matching TRBD1 (6 bases). The CDR3 has 14 amino acids. Trimming cost V 8 bases and J 4 bases, with 19 bases left between them. Per germline, CDR1 DFQATT and CDR2 SNEGSKA (reference sequence).

V and J are TRBV29-1 and TRBJ1-1; TRBD1 might be the D (6 bases). CDR3 size: 14 residues. Looked up from germline, CDR1 is SQVTM and CDR2 is ANQGSEA. V lost 7 bases, J lost 5 bases, and 20 bases lay in between. The CDR3 sequence is CSGTVGGWGTEAFF. In nucleotides, the CDR3 is TGCAGCGGGACAGTGGGCGGGTGGGGTACTGAAGCTTTCTTT.

V is TRBV6-2 or TRBV6-3 and J is TRBJ1-1, with TRBD1 as a possible D gene (6 bases). CDR1 MNHEY and CDR2 SVGEGT come from the germline V gene. V was pared by 4 bases and J by 9 bases, with 18 bases between. There are 14 residues in the CDR3. The CDR3 DNA reads TGTGCCAGCAGTTTAGACCGGACAGCCAGAAAAGCTTTCTTT. This gives the protein CASSLDRTARKAFF.

The chain couples TRBV6-2 or TRBV6-3 to TRBJ2-2; 10 bases align to TRBD1. The CDR3 runs 15 residues. Looked up from germline, CDR1 is MNHEY and CDR2 is SVGEGT. V shed 2 bases, J shed 6 bases, and the junction held 3 bases outside the gene matches. The CDR3 protein is CASSYGTGVSGELFF. CDR3 coding DNA: TGTGCCAGCAGTTACGGGACAGGGGTGTCCGGGGAGCTGTTTTTT.

Ten or more counts support this clonotype. The chain joins TRBV9 to TRBJ2-1, with D possibly being TRBD2 (6 bases). Trimming pared 0 bases from V and 6 bases from J, leaving 13 bases between. Germline-derived CDR1 and CDR2 are SGDLS and YYNGEE. There are 15 residues in the CDR3. CDR3 coding DNA: TGTGCCAGCAGCGTAGTTAGCGGACAAGCCAATGAGCAGTTCTTC. Its translation is CASSVVSGQANEQFF.

There are many counts of this clonotype. In nucleotides, the CDR3 is TGTGCCTCCGGCAAGCGGGAAACCTACGAGCAGTACTTC. This translates into CASGKRETYEQYF. The chain employs TRBV5-4 and TRBJ2-7; 7 bases agree with TRBD2. CDR1 and CDR2 (germline): SGHNT, YYREEE (reference sequence). The CDR3 has 13 amino acids. The V gene end was trimmed by 10 bases and the J gene end by 2 bases; junction bases not matched to a gene: 9.

This clonotype was picked up a small number of times. The chain recombines TRBV2 with TRBJ1-3; TRBD1 is a possible D gene (5 bases). The germline V gene has CDR1 SNHLY and CDR2 FYNNEI. The V gene lost 1 base and the J gene lost 0 bases, with 10 bases spanning the gap. This CDR3 comprises 16 residues. The CDR3 DNA reads as TGTGCCAGCAGTGAAGGGGAGGGGTACTCTGGAAACACCATATATTTT. Translated, it gives CASSEGEGYSGNTIYF.

About this clonotype itself: A read error may explain this, as a much larger clone is one base away. The CDR3 bases are TGTGCCAGCAGTTACCAGGGGGTGCGGTCCTACGAGCAGTACTTC. Translating it yields CASSYQGVRSYEQYF. V and J are TRBV6-5 and TRBJ2-7; TRBD1 matches 7 bases. V was pared by 2 bases and J by 1 base, with 5 bases of the junction left unmatched. CDR3 length: 15 residues. Germline lookup yields CDR1 MNHEY and CDR2 SVGAGI.

The chain has TRBV7-3 and TRBJ2-1, with TRBD1 identical over 9 bases. The CDR3 covers 13 residues. Germline V CDR1 and CDR2: SGHTA, FQGTGA. Trimming took 7 bases from V and 10 from J; bases not matched to a gene: 8. DNA of the CDR3: TGTGCCAGCAAAAGGGACAGGGATGGCGAGCAGTTCTTC. Protein: CASKRDRDGEQFF.

The chain links TRBV20-1 to TRBJ1-2; D is undetermined. Germline CDR1 reads DFQATT; CDR2 reads SNEGSKA (reference sequence). Trimming took 3 bases from V and 3 from J, leaving 11 bases between them. This CDR3 comprises 13 residues. The CDR3 region has the DNA TGCAGTGCTAGGGACCAGCCGGACTATGGCTACACCTTC. Protein: CSARDQPDYGYTF.

This clonotype has a handful of counts. The chain has TRBV5-1 and TRBJ2-7, with 7 bases aligning to TRBD1. Trimming at V came to 4 bases and at J to 3 bases, leaving 13 bases not matched to a gene. In germline, CDR1 is SGHRS, CDR2 YFSETQ. The CDR3 length is 16 residues. The CDR3 spells CASSQRPGTDVYEQYF. DNA of the CDR3: TGCGCCAGCAGCCAGCGCCCCGGGACAGACGTCTACGAGCAGTACTTC.

This clonotype was counted ten times or more. This sequence joins TRBV3-1 and TRBJ2-7; possibly TRBD1 for D (5 bases). The CDR3 runs to 15 residues. V lost 0 bases, J lost 5 bases, and 14 bases lay in between. Germline V gene sequence: CDR1 LGHDT, CDR2 YNNKEL (reference sequence). Here the CDR3 DNA reads TGTGCCAGCAGCCAAGACAAACAGGTTTACCACGAGCAGTACTTC. This codes for CASSQDKQVYHEQYF.

The chain combines TRBV18 with TRBJ2-5; 14 bases align to TRBD2. Germline V gene sequence: CDR1 KGHSH, CDR2 LQKENI. This CDR3 comprises 20 residues. Unmatched junction bases numbered 14, after V lost 0 bases and J lost 5 bases. Here the CDR3 reads CASSPPVGTSGGRHRETQYF. Written as DNA, the CDR3 is TGTGCCAGCTCACCACCGGTGGGGACTAGCGGGGGACGCCACCGGGAGACCCAGTACTTC.